Below, 8 T cell receptor beta chains from the same sample are listed, as sequenced in a study of blood T cells in healthy people across ages. The second PCR ran about 6 to 11 cycles with a sample-barcoded 5' primer and J-beta primers. TCRdb re-called the 5' RACE reads with MiXCR, one entry per CDR3 protein. Seen here are some 760,000 distinct CDR3 sequences, roughly 25% observed once, and the top ten hold 9.4%. The data were also submitted as part of a second study, on T cells of mothers and their children.

The sequenced sample was blood. All receptors come from a boy younger than 18 in good health.

This clonotype was seen more than once but under ten times. The rearrangement uses TRBV20-1 and TRBJ2-7, with D hard to call. The CDR3 is made up of 16 amino acids. The germline V and J ends were trimmed by 0 bases and 1 base, with 16 bases remaining between them. Germline V gene lookup returns CDR1 DFQATT and CDR2 SNEGSKA (reference sequence). The CDR3 sequence: CSARDVESLASYEQYF. DNA for the CDR3: TGCAGTGCTAGAGATGTCGAGAGTCTCGCTTCCTACGAGCAGTACTTC.

The sample holds a few counts of this clonotype. This chain links TRBV7-9 with TRBJ2-5; D is possibly TRBD2 (6 bases). The CDR3 runs 12 residues. V lost 0 bases, J lost 11 bases, and 10 bases lay in between. Germline V gene sequence: CDR1 SEHNR, CDR2 FQNEAQ (reference sequence). The CDR3 sequence is CASSLALREQYF. The CDR3 nucleotides read TGTGCCAGCAGCTTAGCGCTTCGGGAGCAGTACTTC.

This clonotype was counted a few times. The chain carries TRBV27 and TRBJ2-7; D unresolved. The CDR3 consists of 15 residues. Germline-derived CDR1 and CDR2 are MNHEY and SMNVEV (reference sequence). The ends were cut back, 4 bases at V and 4 bases at J, with 17 bases in the middle. CDR3 coding DNA: TGTGCCAGCAGTTGGATGATGATAAGAGCTTACGAGCAGTACTTC. Translating gives CASSWMMIRAYEQYF.

This clonotype was seen a handful of times. CDR3 region: CASSHQYREQYF. In nucleotides, the CDR3 is TGTGCCAGCAGCCATCAGTACCGGGAGCAGTACTTC. The J gene is TRBJ2-7, the V gene TRBV3-1; D is uncertain. Germline-derived CDR1 and CDR2 are LGHDT and YNNKEL (reference sequence). V was trimmed by 3 bases and J by 7 bases, leaving 10 bases between them. This CDR3 has 12 amino acids.

The chain joins TRBV10-3 to TRBJ1-2; D possibly corresponds to TRBD1 (6 bases). The length of the CDR3 is 15 residues. Germline V gives CDR1 ENHRY, CDR2 SYGVKD. V was clipped by 7 bases and J by 2 bases, with 17 bases between them. The CDR3 DNA sequence: TGTGCCATCATATCGGGGGGCGACAGGAACTATGGCTACACCTTC. Residues: CAIISGGDRNYGYTF.

There are a few counts of this clonotype. This sequence joins TRBV9 and TRBJ2-1; TRBD2 matches at 7 bases. Losses at the gene ends were 4 bases for V and 2 bases for J; bases not matched to a gene: 3. Germline lookup yields CDR1 SGDLS and CDR2 YYNGEE. CDR3 length: 14 residues. In DNA, the CDR3 is TGTGCCAGCAGCACTAGCGTGCCCTACAATGAGCAGTTCTTC. Amino acid sequence: CASSTSVPYNEQFF.

The chain couples TRBV20-1 to TRBJ2-1; the D gene is possibly TRBD1 (7 bases). This CDR3 contains 15 residues. Trimming removed 0 bases from V and 4 bases from J, with 13 bases in between. Germline values: CDR1 DFQATT, CDR2 SNEGSKA (reference sequence). In DNA, the CDR3 is TGCAGTGCTAGAGATAGGGGGCGGGGATACAATGAGCAGTTCTTC. Translated, it gives CSARDRGRGYNEQFF.

The chain carries TRBV7-9 and TRBJ2-5; 11 bases map to TRBD2. After removal of 5 bases from V and 2 bases from J, the junction contained 7 bases not matched to a gene. The CDR3 is made up of 16 amino acids. In germline, CDR1 is SEHNR, CDR2 FQNEAQ (reference sequence). The CDR3 coding sequence is TGTGCCAGCAGCCTACTAGCGGGAGTTCGGCAAGAGACCCAGTACTTC. Protein product: CASSLLAGVRQETQYF.